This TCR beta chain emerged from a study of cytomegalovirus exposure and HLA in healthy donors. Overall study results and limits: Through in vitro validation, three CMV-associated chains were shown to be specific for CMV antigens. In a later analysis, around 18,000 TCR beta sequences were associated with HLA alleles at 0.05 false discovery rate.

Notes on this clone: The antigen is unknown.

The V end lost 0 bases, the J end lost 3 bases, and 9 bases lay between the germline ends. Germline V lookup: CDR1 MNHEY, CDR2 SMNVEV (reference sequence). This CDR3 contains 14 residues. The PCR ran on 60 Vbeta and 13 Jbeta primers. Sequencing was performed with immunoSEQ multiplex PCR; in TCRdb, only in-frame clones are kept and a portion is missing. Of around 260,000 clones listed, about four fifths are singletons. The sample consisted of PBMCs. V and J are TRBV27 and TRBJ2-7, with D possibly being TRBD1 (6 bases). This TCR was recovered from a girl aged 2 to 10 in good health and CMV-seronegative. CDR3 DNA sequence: TGTGCCAGCAGTTTATCAGCGGACAGCTACGAGCAGTACTTC. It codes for CASSLSADSYEQYF.